The 21 T cell receptor beta chains given below trace back to one sample, sequenced in a study of blood T cell repertoires in COVID-19. Libraries were prepared by immunoSEQ multiplex PCR; TCRdb keeps only in-frame clonotypes and omits some of them. The table has tens of thousands of clones, about 80% seen once. The sample taken for sequencing was peripheral blood. All receptors derive from a human donor in a cohort sampled during active COVID-19.

The chain joins TRBV27 to TRBJ1-5; perhaps TRBD1 as D (5 bases). The V end was cut by 3 bases, the J end by 4 bases, with 10 bases between. This CDR3 spans 14 amino acids. The V gene's germline CDR1 is MNHEY and CDR2 SMNVEV (reference sequence). The CDR3 region is CASSFGHDNQPQHF. The CDR3 nucleotides read TGTGCCAGCAGTTTCGGACATGATAATCAGCCCCAGCATTTT.

This chain joins TRBV28 and TRBJ1-1; D is unresolved. The CDR3 length is 12 residues. Germline assignment: CDR1 MDHEN and CDR2 SYDVKM. V gave up 6 bases and J gave up 9 bases, with 14 bases separating them. In nucleotides, the CDR3 is TGTGCCAGCAGCCCAGGTGGTCTAAAAGCTTTCTTT. Protein sequence: CASSPGGLKAFF.

This sequence joins TRBV27 and TRBJ2-1; no clear D gene. Germline V gene lookup returns CDR1 MNHEY and CDR2 SMNVEV (reference sequence). V lost 3 bases and J 7 bases, leaving 4 bases between the germline ends. The CDR3 length is 11 residues. The CDR3 is CASSLRNEQFF. CDR3 bases: TGTGCCAGCAGTTTGAGAAATGAGCAGTTCTTC.

The genes are TRBV28 and TRBJ2-7, with D unclear. V lost 4 bases to trimming and J lost 6 bases, with 7 bases between them. This CDR3 comprises 11 residues. Per germline, CDR1 MDHEN and CDR2 SYDVKM. CDR3 in DNA: TGTGCCAGCAGTTCCATCGGCGAGCAGTACTTC. Its translation is CASSSIGEQYF.

This chain joins TRBV7-8 and TRBJ2-7; TRBD2 agrees at 11 bases. The junction had 5 bases not matched to a gene; V was cut back by 8 bases and J by 2 bases. The CDR3 is 14 residues long. In germline, CDR1 is SGHVS, CDR2 FQNEAQ. DNA for the CDR3: TGTGCCAGCGGCGGGACTAGCGGAGCCTACGAGCAGTACTTC. Residues: CASGGTSGAYEQYF.

The rearrangement joins TRBV18 to TRBJ2-4; maybe TRBD1 (6 bases). The CDR3 extends over 17 amino acids. The V end lost 3 bases, the J end lost 0 bases, and 15 bases lay between the germline ends. Germline CDR1 and CDR2: KGHSH and LQKENI. CDR3 DNA sequence: TGTGCCAGCTCACCGGCTGGACAGTCATCAGCCAAAAACATTCAGTACTTC. It specifies CASSPAGQSSAKNIQYF.

V and J are TRBV27 and TRBJ2-7; D perhaps matches TRBD2 (7 bases). Trimming took 0 bases from V and 3 from J, leaving 9 bases between them. The length of the CDR3 is 14 residues. The germline gives CDR1 MNHEY, CDR2 SMNVEV (reference sequence). The CDR3 coding sequence is TGTGCCAGCAGTTTATCGGGGGGGCTCTACGAGCAGTACTTC. Translating it yields CASSLSGGLYEQYF.

V and J are TRBV2 and TRBJ2-7; D call uncertain. From germline, CDR1 is SNHLY and CDR2 FYNNEI. The CDR3 totals 11 residues. The germline V and J ends were trimmed by 2 bases and 4 bases, with 3 bases remaining between them. CDR3 sequence reads: CASSELYEQYF. The CDR3 nucleotides are TGTGCCAGCAGTGAACTGTACGAGCAGTACTTC.

This chain connects TRBV19 to TRBJ1-5; TRBD1 might be the D (5 bases). Germline V gene lookup returns CDR1 LNHDA and CDR2 SQIVND (reference sequence). The CDR3 has 13 amino acids. V gave up 6 bases and J gave up 5 bases, with 11 bases separating them. CDR3 in amino acids: CASRKDTYQPQHF. DNA for the CDR3: TGTGCCAGTAGAAAGGACACCTATCAGCCCCAGCATTTT.

V and J are TRBV6-5 and TRBJ1-6, with unresolved D. V lost 5 bases and J lost 8, with 7 bases in between. The germline V gene encodes CDR1 MNHEY and CDR2 SVGAGI. This CDR3 comprises 12 residues. The CDR3 loop is CASSPLDSPLHF. CDR3 DNA sequence: TGTGCCAGCAGTCCCCTCGATTCACCCCTCCACTTT.

This chain connects TRBV6-5 to TRBJ2-7; 9 positions match TRBD2. V lost 0 bases, J lost 1 base, and 4 bases stayed unmatched. The CDR3 contains 16 residues. The germline V gene encodes CDR1 MNHEY and CDR2 SVGAGI. This CDR3 is CASSYSGSGGSYEQYF. DNA of the CDR3: TGTGCCAGCAGTTACTCTGGTAGCGGGGGATCCTACGAGCAGTACTTC.

The rearrangement joins TRBV7-2 to TRBJ1-1, with D unresolved. Germline V lookup: CDR1 SGHTA, CDR2 FQGNSA. V lost 1 base to trimming and J lost 1 base, with 4 bases between them. This CDR3 is built from 13 residues. The CDR3 region is CASSLVKNTEAFF. The CDR3 DNA sequence: TGTGCCAGCAGCTTAGTAAAGAACACTGAAGCTTTCTTT. The whole variable domain, remainder taken from reference TRBV7-2 and TRBJ1-1, is GAGVSQSPSNKVTEKGKDVELRCDPISGHTALYWYRQSLGQGLEFLIYFQGNSAPDKSGLPSDRFSAERTGGSVSTLTIQRTQQEDSAVYLCASSLVKNTEAFFGQGTRLTVV.

V usage is TRBV27 and J usage is TRBJ2-7, with TRBD1 as a possible D gene (6 bases). This CDR3 spans 15 amino acids. CDR1 and CDR2 (germline): MNHEY, SMNVEV (reference sequence). The V gene lost 6 bases and the J gene lost 0 bases, with 15 bases spanning the gap. DNA of the CDR3: TGTGCCAGCAGGACCGCAGGGGCCGGCTCCTACGAGCAGTACTTC. Translation: CASRTAGAGSYEQYF.

This clone was observed a single time. This chain connects TRBV9 to TRBJ1-3; no clear D gene. V lost 4 bases to trimming and J lost 0 bases, with 11 bases between them. CDR3 length: 15 amino acids. Looked up from germline, CDR1 is SGDLS and CDR2 is YYNGEE. CDR3 in DNA: TGTGCCAGCAGCACTCGGGGTTCCTCTGGAAACACCATATATTTT. It yields the protein CASSTRGSSGNTIYF.

The chain is built from TRBV14 and TRBJ2-6; no clear D. V was pared by 0 bases and J by 12 bases, with 6 bases between. Per the germline V gene, CDR1 is SGHDN and CDR2 is FVKESK. The CDR3 spans 12 residues. Here the CDR3 DNA reads TGTGCCAGCAGCCAAGACCCTATCGTCCTGACTTTC. Amino acids: CASSQDPIVLTF.

The CDR3 DNA sequence: TGTGCCAGCAGTCCGCAACCGGGCGAGCAGTACTTC. Translation: CASSPQPGEQYF. This chain joins TRBV6-5 and TRBJ2-7; D is uncertain. The germline CDR1 and CDR2 sequences are MNHEY and SVGAGI. The CDR3 contains 12 residues. The ends were cut back, 5 bases at V and 6 bases at J, with 11 bases in the middle.

The rearrangement joins TRBV28 to TRBJ1-1; D is ambiguous. The CDR3 extends over 11 amino acids. Germline V gene data show CDR1 as MDHEN and CDR2 as SYDVKM. V was shortened by 5 bases and J by 11 bases, with 12 bases between the two germline ends. Here the CDR3 DNA reads TGTGCCAGCAGTAAGCGTGTAGAGGCTTTCTTT. Encoded protein: CASSKRVEAFF.

DNA for the CDR3: TGTGCCAGCAGCGTCCGCGGGAGCACAGATACGCAGTATTTT. It yields the protein CASSVRGSTDTQYF. The gene calls are TRBV9 and TRBJ2-3; TRBD2 might be the D (5 bases). V lost 2 bases and J 0 bases, leaving 7 bases between the germline ends. CDR3 length equals 14 residues. Germline loops: CDR1 SGDLS, CDR2 YYNGEE. The variable domain in full, with the rest retrieved from reference TRBV9 and TRBJ2-3, is DSGVTQTPKHLITATGQRVTLRCSPRSGDLSVYWYQQSLDQGLQFLIQYYNGEERAKGNILERFSAQQFPDLHSELNLSSLELGDSALYFCASSVRGSTDTQYFGPGTRLTVL.

The chain employs TRBV15 and TRBJ2-7, with D possibly matching TRBD1 (6 bases). The CDR3 is 14 residues long. Trimming left V 5 bases short and J 2 bases short, with 13 bases between. Germline CDR1 is LNHNV and CDR2 is YYDKDF (reference sequence). DNA of the CDR3: TGTGCCACCAGCGGTCGACAGGACCCCTACGAGCAGTACTTC. It is translated as CATSGRQDPYEQYF.

The chain carries TRBV7-8 and TRBJ1-1; tentative D call: TRBD1 (5 bases). Trimming took 5 bases from V and 0 from J, leaving 19 bases between them. The CDR3 consists of 17 residues. Germline CDR1 is SGHVS and CDR2 is FQNEAQ. CDR3 sequence reads: CASSLNPAGRMNTEAFF. The CDR3 DNA reads as TGTGCCAGCAGCCTCAACCCGGCGGGACGGATGAACACTGAAGCTTTCTTT.

This sequence joins TRBV19 and TRBJ2-3; D unresolved. CDR1 is LNHDA and CDR2 is SQIVND in the germline V gene (reference sequence). This CDR3 has 15 amino acids. Trimming pared 5 bases from V and 0 bases from J, leaving 12 bases between. The CDR3 DNA reads as TGTGCCAGTAGTGCCGCCCGTGAGAGCACAGATACGCAGTATTTT. Its protein is CASSAARESTDTQYF.